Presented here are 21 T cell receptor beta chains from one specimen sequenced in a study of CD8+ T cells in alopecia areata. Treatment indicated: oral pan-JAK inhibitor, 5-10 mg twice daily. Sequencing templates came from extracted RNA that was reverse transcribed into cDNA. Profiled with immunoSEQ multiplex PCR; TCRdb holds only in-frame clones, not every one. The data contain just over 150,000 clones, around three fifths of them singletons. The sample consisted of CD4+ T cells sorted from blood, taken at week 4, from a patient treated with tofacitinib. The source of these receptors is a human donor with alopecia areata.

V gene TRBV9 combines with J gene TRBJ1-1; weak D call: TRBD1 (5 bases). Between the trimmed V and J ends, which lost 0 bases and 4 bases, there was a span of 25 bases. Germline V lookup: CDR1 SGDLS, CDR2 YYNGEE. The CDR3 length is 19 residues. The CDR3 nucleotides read TGTGCCAGCAGCGTAGAAAGAGAAGGGGCCCTAATGAGGGGCACTGAAGCTTTCTTT. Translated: CASSVEREGALMRGTEAFF.

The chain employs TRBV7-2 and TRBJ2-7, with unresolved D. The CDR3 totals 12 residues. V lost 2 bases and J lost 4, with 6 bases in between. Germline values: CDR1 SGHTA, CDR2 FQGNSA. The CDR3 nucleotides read TGTGCCAGCAGCTTAAACTTGTACGAGCAGTACTTC. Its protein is CASSLNLYEQYF.

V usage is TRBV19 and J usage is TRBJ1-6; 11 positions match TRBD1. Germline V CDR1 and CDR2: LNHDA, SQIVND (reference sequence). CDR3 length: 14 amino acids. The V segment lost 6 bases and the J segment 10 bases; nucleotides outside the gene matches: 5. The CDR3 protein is CASRWTGGNSPLHF. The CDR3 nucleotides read TGTGCCAGTAGATGGACAGGGGGCAACTCACCCCTCCACTTT.

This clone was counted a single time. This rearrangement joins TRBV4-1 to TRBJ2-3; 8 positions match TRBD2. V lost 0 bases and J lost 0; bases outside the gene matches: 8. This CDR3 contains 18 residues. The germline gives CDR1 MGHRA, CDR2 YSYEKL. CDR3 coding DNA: TGCGCCAGCAGCCAAGAAGGAAGAGCGGGGGTAAGCACAGATACGCAGTATTTT. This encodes CASSQEGRAGVSTDTQYF.

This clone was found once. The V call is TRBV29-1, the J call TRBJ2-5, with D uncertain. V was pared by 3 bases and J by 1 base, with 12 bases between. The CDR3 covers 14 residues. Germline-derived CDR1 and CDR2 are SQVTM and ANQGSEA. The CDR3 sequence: CSVDLWAGQETQYF. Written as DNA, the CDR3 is TGCAGCGTTGATCTGTGGGCCGGCCAAGAGACCCAGTACTTC.

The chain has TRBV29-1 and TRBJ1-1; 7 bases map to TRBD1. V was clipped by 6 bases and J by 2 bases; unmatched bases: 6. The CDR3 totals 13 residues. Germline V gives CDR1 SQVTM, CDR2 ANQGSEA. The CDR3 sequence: CSVTGQSNTEAFF. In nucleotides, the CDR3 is TGCAGCGTGACGGGACAGAGTAACACTGAAGCTTTCTTT.

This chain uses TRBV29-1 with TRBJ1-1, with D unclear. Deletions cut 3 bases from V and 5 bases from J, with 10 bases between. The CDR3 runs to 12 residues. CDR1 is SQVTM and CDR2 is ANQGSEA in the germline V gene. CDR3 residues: CSVERGTTEAFF. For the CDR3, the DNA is TGCAGCGTTGAGCGGGGAACGACTGAAGCTTTCTTT.

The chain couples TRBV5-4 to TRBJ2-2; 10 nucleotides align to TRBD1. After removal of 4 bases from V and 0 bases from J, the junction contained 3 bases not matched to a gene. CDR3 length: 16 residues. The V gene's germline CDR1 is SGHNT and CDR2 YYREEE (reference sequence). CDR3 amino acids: CASSAGQGANTGELFF. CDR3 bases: TGTGCCAGCAGCGCCGGACAGGGGGCGAACACCGGGGAGCTGTTTTTT.

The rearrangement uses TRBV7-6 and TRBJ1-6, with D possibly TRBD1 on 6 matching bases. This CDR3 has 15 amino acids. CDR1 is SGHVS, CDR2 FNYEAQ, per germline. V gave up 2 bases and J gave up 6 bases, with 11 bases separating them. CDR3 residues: CASSLFQGTNSPLHF. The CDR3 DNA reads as TGTGCCAGCAGCTTATTCCAGGGGACTAATTCACCCCTCCACTTT.

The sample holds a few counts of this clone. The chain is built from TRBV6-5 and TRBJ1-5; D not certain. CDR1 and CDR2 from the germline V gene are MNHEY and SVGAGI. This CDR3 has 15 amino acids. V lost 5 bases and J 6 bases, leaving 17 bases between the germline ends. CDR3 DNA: TGTGCCAGCAGTACCCGAGGCTTGGGTAGTCAGCCCCAGCATTTT. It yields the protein CASSTRGLGSQPQHF.

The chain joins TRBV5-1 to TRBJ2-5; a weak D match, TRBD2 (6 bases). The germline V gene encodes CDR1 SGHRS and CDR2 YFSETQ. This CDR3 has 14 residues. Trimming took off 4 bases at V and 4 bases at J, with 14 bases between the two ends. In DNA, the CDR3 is TGCGCCAGCAGCCGGAGGGGACTGCGAGAGACCCAGTACTTC. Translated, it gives CASSRRGLRETQYF. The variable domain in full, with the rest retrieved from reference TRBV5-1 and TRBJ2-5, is KAGVTQTPRYLIKTRGQQVTLSCSPISGHRSVSWYQQTPGQGLQFLFEYFSETQRNKGNFPGRFSGRQFSNSRSEMNVSTLELGDSALYLCASSRRGLRETQYFGPGTRLLVL.

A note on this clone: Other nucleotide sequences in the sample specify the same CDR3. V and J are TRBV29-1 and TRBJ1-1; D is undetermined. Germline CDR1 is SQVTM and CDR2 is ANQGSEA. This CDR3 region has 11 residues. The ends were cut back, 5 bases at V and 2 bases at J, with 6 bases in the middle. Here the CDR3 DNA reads TGCAGCGTTCTGCGAAACACTGAAGCTTTCTTT. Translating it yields CSVLRNTEAFF.

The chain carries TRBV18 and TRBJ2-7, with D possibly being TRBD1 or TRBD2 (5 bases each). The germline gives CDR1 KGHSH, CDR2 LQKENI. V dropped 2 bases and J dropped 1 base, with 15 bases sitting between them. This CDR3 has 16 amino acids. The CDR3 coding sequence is TGTGCCAGCTCACCAACGGGGCCAGGGAGATCCTACGAGCAGTACTTC. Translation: CASSPTGPGRSYEQYF.

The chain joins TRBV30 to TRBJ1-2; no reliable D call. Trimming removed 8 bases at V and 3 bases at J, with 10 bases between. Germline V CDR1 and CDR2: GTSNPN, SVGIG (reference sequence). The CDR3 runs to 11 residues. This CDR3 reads CAGGGDYGYTF. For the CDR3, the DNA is TGTGCCGGAGGTGGCGACTATGGCTACACCTTC.

The CDR3 spells CASSQGYGVEAFF. The CDR3 coding sequence is TGTGCCAGCAGCCAAGGGTATGGTGTTGAAGCTTTCTTT. The chain is built from TRBV14 and TRBJ1-1; D is unclear. With 1 base removed from V and 7 bases from J, the gap between germline ends came to 10 bases. The CDR3 has 13 residues. Germline CDR1 reads SGHDN; CDR2 reads FVKESK. The complete variable domain, with remaining parts taken from reference TRBV14 and TRBJ1-1, reads EAGVTQFPSHSVIEKGQTVTLRCDPISGHDNLYWYRRVMGKEIKFLLHFVKESKQDESGMPNNRFLAERTGGTYSTLKVQPAELEDSGVYFCASSQGYGVEAFFGQGTRLTVV.

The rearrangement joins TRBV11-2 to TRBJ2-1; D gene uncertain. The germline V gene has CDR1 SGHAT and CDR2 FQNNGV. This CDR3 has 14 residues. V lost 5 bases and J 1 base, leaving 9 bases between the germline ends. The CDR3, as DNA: TGTGCCAGCAGCCCCCTGGGATCCTACAATGAGCAGTTCTTC. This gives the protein CASSPLGSYNEQFF.

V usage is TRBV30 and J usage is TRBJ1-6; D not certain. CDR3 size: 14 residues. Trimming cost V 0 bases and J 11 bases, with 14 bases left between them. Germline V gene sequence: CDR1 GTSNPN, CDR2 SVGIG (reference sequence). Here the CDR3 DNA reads TGTGCCTGGAGTGTACGGGTCGGAAGGCCACCCCTCCACTTT. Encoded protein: CAWSVRVGRPPLHF. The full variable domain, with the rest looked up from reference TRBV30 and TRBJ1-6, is SQTIHQWPATLVQPVGSPLSLECTVEGTSNPNLYWYRQAAGRGLQLLFYSVGIGQISSEVPQNLSASRPQDRQFILSSKKLLLSDSGFYLCAWSVRVGRPPLHFGNGTRLTVT.

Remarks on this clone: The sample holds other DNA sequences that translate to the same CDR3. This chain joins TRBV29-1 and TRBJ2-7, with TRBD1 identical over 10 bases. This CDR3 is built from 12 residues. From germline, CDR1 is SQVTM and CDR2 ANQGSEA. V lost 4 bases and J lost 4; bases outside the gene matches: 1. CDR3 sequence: CSVGQGAYEQYF. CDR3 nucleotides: TGCAGCGTTGGACAGGGGGCGTACGAGCAGTACTTC.

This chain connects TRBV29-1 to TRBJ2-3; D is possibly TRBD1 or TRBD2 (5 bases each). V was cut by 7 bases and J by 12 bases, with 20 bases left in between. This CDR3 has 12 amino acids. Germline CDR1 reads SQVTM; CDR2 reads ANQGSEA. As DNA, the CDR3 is TGCAGCGGCCAAGACGGGACCCGGGGCCAGTATTTT. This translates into CSGQDGTRGQYF.

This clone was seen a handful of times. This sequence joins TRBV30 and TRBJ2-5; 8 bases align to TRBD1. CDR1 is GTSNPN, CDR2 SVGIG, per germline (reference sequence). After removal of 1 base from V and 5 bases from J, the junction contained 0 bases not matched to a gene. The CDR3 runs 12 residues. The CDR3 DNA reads TGTGCCTGGAGTGGGACAGGGGAGACCCAGTACTTC. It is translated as CAWSGTGETQYF.

CDR3 coding DNA: TGTGCCAGTATTGAACGGAACACCGGGGAGCTGTTTTTT. Residues: CASIERNTGELFF. The rearrangement links TRBV19 to TRBJ2-2; no definite D call. CDR3 length: 13 amino acids. Germline values: CDR1 LNHDA, CDR2 SQIVND (reference sequence). Trimming took 7 bases from V and 1 from J, leaving 7 bases between them.